The source of this T cell receptor beta chain is a study of a mutant IDH1 vaccine in newly diagnosed glioma. Overall study: It was radiotherapy, temozolomide, or both that patients received previously, with most receiving both.

Sample time point: week 23, last vaccination. Doses consisted of 300 ug of mutant IDH1 20-mer peptide each, paired with topical imiquimod. Produced via immunoSEQ multiplex PCR; TCRdb's table is partial and in-frame only. The table shows approximately 66,000 clones, with roughly 84% occurring only once. CDR1 and CDR2 (germline): LNHDA, SQIVND (reference sequence). The CDR3 spans 14 residues. The ends were cut back, 9 bases at V and 6 bases at J, with 18 bases in the middle. As concerns this clone: Antigen specificity is unknown.

The sequence came from a man aged 18 to 29 with glioma. V usage is TRBV19 and J usage is TRBJ1-5; D is possibly TRBD1 (6 bases). The source was PBMCs, collected from a glioma patient whose treatment included an IDH1 peptide vaccine. The CDR3 here is CASSLQGRVQPQHF. DNA of the CDR3: TGTGCCAGCAGCCTTCAGGGGCGGGTTCAGCCCCAGCATTTT.